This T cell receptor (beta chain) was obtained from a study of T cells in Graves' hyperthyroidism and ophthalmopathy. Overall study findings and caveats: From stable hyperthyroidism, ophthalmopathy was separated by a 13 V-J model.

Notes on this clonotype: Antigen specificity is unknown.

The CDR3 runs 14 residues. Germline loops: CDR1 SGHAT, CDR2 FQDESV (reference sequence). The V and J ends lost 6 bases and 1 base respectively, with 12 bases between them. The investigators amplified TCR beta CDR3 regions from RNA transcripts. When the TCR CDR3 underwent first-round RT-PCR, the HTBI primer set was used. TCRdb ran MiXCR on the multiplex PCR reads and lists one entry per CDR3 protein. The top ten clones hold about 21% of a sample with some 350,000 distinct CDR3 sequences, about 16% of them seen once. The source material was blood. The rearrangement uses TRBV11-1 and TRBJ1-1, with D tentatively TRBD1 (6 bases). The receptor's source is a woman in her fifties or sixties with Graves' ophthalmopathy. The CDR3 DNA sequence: TGTGCCAGCAGGGGGGCAGGCAGGAACACTGAAGCTTTCTTT. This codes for CASRGAGRNTEAFF. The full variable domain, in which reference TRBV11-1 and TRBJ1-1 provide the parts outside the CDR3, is EAEVAQSPRYKITEKSQAVAFWCDPISGHATLYWYRQILGQGPELLVQFQDESVVDDSQLPKDRFSAERLKGVDSTLKIQPAELGDSAMYLCASRGAGRNTEAFFGQGTRLTVV.